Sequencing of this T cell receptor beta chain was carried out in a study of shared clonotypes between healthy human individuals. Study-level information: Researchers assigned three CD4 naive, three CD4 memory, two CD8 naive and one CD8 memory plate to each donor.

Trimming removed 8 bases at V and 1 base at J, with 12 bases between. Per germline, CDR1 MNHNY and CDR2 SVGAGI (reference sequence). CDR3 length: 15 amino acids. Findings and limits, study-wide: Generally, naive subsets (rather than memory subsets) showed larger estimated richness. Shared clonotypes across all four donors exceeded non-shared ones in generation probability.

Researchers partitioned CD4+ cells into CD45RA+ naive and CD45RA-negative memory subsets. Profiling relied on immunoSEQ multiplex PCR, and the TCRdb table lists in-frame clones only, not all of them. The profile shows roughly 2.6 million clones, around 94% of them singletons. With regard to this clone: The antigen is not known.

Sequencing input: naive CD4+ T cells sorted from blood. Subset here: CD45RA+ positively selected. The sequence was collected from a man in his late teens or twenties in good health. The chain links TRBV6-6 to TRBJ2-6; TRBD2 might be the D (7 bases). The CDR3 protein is CASAGAWSGANVLTF. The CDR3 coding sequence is TGTGCCAGCGCGGGGGCTTGGTCTGGGGCCAACGTCCTGACTTTC.